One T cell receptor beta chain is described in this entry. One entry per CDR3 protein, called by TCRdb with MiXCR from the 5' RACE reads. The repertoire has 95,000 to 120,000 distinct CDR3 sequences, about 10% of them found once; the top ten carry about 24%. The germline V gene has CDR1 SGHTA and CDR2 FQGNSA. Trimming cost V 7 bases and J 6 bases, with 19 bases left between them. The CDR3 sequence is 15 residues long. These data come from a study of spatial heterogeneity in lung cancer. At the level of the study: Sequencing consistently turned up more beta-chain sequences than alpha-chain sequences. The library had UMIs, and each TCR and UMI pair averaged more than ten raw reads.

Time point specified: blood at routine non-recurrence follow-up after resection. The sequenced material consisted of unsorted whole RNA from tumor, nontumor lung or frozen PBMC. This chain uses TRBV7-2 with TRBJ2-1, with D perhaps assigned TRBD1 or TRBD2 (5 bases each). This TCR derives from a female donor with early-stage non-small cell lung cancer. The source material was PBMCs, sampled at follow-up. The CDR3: CASTRGGTLINEQFF. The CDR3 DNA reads TGTGCCAGCACCCGGGGTGGGACCCTAATCAATGAGCAGTTCTTC.